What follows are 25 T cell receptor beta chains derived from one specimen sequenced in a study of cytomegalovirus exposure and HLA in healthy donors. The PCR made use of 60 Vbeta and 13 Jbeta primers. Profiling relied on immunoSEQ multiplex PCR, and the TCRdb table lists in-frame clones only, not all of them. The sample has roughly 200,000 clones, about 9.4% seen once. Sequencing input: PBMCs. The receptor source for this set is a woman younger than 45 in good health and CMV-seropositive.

CDR3 sequence reads: CASRYRGLAGHTDTQYF. The CDR3 region has the DNA TGTGCCAGCAGGTACCGGGGACTAGCGGGCCACACAGATACGCAGTATTTT. The J gene is TRBJ2-3, the V gene TRBV2, with 12 nucleotides matching TRBD2. After removal of 6 bases from V and 2 bases from J, the junction contained 9 bases not matched to a gene. Germline assignment: CDR1 SNHLY and CDR2 FYNNEI. The CDR3 loop spans 17 amino acids.

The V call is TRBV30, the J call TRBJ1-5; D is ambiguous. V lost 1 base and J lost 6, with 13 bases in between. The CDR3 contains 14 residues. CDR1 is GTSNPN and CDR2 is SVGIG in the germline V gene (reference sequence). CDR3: CAWSGVQRSQPQHF. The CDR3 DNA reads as TGTGCCTGGAGTGGAGTTCAGAGGAGTCAGCCCCAGCATTTT.

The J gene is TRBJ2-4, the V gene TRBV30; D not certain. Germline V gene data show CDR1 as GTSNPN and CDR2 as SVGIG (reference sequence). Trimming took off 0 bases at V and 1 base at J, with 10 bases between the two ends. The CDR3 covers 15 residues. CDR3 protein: CAWSVPSRAKNIQYF. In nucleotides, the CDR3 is TGTGCCTGGAGTGTTCCAAGCCGGGCCAAAAACATTCAGTACTTC.

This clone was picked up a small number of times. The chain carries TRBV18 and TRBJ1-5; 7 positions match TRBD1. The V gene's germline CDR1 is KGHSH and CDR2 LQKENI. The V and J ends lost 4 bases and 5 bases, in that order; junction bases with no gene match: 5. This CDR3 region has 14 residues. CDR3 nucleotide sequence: TGTGCCAGCTCACGACAGGGAAAAGATCAGCCCCAGCATTTT. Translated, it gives CASSRQGKDQPQHF. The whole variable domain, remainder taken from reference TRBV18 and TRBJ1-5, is NAGVMQNPRHLVRRRGQEARLRCSPMKGHSHVYWYRQLPEEGLKFMVYLQKENIIDESGMPKERFSAEFPKEGPSILRIQQVVRGDSAAYFCASSRQGKDQPQHFGDGTRLSIL.

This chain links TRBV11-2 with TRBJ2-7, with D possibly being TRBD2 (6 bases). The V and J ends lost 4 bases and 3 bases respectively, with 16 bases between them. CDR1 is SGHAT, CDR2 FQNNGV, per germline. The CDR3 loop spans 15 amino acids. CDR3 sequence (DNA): TGTGCCAGCAGCTCCCCTTTCGCGGGATTCTACGAGCAGTACTTC. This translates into CASSSPFAGFYEQYF.

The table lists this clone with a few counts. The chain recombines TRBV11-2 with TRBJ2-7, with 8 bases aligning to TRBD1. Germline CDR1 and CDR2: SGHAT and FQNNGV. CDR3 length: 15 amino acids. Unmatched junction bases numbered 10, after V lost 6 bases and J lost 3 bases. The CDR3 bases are TGTGCCAGCAGAGTGACCGGGACAGGTCGCTACGAGCAGTACTTC. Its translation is CASRVTGTGRYEQYF.

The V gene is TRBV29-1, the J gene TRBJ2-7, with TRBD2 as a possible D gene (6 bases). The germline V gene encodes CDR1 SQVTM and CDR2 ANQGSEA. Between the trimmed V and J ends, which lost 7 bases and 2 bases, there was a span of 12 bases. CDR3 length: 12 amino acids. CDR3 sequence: CSARDSAYEQYF. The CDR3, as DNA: TGCAGCGCCCGGGACTCAGCCTACGAGCAGTACTTC.

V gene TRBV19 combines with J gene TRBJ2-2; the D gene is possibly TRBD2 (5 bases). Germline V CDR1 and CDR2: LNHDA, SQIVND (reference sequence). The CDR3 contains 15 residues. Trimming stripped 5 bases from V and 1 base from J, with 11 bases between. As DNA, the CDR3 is TGTGCCAGTAGTTTATGGACTGTGAACACCGGGGAGCTGTTTTTT. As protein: CASSLWTVNTGELFF.

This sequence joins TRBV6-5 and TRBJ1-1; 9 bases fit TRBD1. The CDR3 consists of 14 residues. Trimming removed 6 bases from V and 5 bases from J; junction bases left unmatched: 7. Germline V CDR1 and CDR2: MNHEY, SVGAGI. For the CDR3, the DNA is TGTGCCAGCAGCCCGGACAGGGGAAAGACTGAAGCTTTCTTT. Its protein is CASSPDRGKTEAFF.

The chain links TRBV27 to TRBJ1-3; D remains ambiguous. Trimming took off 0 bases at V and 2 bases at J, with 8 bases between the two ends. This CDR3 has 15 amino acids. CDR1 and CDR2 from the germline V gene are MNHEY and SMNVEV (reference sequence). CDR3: CASSLSRETGNTIYF. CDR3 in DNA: TGTGCCAGCAGTTTATCGAGGGAAACTGGAAACACCATATATTTT.

CDR3 nucleotides: TGTGCCAGCAGCTTAGCGGGAGACACAGATACGCAGTATTTT. It is translated as CASSLAGDTDTQYF. The chain is built from TRBV13 and TRBJ2-3, with a tentative D call TRBD2 (6 bases). Between the trimmed V and J ends, which lost 1 base and 2 bases, there was a span of 7 bases. This CDR3 is 14 amino acids long. CDR1 is PRHDT and CDR2 is FYEKMQ in the germline V gene (reference sequence).

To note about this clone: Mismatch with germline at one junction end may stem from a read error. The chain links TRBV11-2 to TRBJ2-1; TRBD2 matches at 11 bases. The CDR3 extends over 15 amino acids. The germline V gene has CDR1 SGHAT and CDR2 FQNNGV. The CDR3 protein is CASSLAGGPYNEQFF. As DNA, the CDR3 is TGTGCCAGCAGTTTAGCGGGAGGGCCTTACAATGAGCAGTTCTTC.

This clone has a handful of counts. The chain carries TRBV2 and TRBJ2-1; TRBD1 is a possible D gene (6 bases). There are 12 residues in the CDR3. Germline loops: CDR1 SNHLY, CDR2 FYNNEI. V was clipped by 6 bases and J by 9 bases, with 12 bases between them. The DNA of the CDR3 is TGTGCCAGCAGGACAGGTTATAGTGAGCAGTTCTTC. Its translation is CASRTGYSEQFF.

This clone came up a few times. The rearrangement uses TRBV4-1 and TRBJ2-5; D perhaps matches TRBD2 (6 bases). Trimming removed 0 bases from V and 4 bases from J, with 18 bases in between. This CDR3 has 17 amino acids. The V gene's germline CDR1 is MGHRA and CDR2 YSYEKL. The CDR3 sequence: CASSQDYGGIGRETQYF. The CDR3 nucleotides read TGCGCCAGCAGCCAAGATTACGGCGGGATAGGTAGAGAGACCCAGTACTTC.

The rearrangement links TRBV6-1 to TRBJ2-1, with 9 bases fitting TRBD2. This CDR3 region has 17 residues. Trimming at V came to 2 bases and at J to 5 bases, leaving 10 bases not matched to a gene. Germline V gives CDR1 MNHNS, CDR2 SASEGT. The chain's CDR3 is CASSEIEGLAGNNEQFF. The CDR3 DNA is TGTGCCAGCAGTGAAATCGAGGGGCTAGCGGGGAACAATGAGCAGTTCTTC.

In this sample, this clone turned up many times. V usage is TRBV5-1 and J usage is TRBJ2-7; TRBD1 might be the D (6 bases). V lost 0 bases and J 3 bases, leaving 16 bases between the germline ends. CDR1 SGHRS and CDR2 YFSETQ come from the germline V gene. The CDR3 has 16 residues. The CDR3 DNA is TGCGCCAGCAGCTTGGCCGGGGCAGGGGACCTCTACGAGCAGTACTTC. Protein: CASSLAGAGDLYEQYF.

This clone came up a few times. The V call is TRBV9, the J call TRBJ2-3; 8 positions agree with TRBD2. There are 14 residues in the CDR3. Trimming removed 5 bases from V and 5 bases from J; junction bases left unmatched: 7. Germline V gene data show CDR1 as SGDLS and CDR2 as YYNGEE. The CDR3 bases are TGTGCCAGCAGTTCGGGGGGGGGATTAGATACGCAGTATTTT. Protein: CASSSGGGLDTQYF. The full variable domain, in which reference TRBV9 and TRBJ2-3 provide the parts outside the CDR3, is DSGVTQTPKHLITATGQRVTLRCSPRSGDLSVYWYQQSLDQGLQFLIQYYNGEERAKGNILERFSAQQFPDLHSELNLSSLELGDSALYFCASSSGGGLDTQYFGPGTRLTVL.

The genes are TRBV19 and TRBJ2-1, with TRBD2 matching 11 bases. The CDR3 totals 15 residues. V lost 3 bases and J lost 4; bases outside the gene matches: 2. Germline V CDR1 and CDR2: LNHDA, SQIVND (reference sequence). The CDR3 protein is CASSMGLAAYNEQFF. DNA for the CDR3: TGTGCCAGTAGTATGGGACTAGCGGCTTACAATGAGCAGTTCTTC.

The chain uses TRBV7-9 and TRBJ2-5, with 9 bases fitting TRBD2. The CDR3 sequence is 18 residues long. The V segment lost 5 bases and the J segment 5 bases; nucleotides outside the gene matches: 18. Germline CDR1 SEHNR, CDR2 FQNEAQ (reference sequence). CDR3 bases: TGTGCCAGCAGCCCTGATCCGTGGGCGGGAGGGCCTCGTGAGACCCAGTACTTC. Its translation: CASSPDPWAGGPRETQYF.

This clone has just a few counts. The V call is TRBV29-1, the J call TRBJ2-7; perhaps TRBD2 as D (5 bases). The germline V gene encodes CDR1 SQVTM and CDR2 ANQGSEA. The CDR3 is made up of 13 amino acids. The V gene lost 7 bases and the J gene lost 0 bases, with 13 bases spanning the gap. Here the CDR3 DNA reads TGCAGCGCCAGCGGACGCAGCTCCTACGAGCAGTACTTC. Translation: CSASGRSSYEQYF.

The CDR3 region has the DNA TGCGCCAGCAGCCTCAGGACCAGGGCATACACCGGGGAGCTGTTTTTT. Its translation is CASSLRTRAYTGELFF. This sequence joins TRBV4-1 and TRBJ2-2; TRBD1 might be the D (5 bases). The CDR3 is 16 residues long. Trimming pared 4 bases from V and 3 bases from J, leaving 15 bases between. Germline-derived CDR1 and CDR2 are MGHRA and YSYEKL.

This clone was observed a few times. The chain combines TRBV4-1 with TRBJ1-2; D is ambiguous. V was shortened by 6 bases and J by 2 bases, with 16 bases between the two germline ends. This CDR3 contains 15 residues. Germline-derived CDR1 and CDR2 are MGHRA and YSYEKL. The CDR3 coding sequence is TGCGCCAGCAGTACCCGGGTGGCGGGCAACTATGGCTACACCTTC. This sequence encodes CASSTRVAGNYGYTF.

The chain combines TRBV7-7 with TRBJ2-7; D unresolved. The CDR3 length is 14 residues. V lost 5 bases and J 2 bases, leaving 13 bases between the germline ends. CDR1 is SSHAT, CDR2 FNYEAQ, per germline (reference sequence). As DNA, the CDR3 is TGTGCCAGCAGCCCCGCGCCGAGTGCCTACGAGCAGTACTTC. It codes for CASSPAPSAYEQYF.

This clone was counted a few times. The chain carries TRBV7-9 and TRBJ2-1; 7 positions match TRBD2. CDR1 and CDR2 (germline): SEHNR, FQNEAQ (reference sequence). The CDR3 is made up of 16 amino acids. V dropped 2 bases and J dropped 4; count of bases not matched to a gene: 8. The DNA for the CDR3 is TGTGCCAGCAGCTTAATAAAGGGACTACTGTACAATGAGCAGTTCTTC. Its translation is CASSLIKGLLYNEQFF. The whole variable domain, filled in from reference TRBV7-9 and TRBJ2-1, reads DTGVSQNPRHKITKRGQNVTFRCDPISEHNRLYWYRQTLGQGPEFLTYFQNEAQLEKSRLLSDRFSAERPKGSFSTLEIQRTEQGDSAMYLCASSLIKGLLYNEQFFGPGTRLTVL.

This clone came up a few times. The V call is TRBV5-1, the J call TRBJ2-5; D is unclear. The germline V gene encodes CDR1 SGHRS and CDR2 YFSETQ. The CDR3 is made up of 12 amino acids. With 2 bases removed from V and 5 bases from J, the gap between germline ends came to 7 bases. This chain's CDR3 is CASSLPGETQYF. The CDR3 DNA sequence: TGCGCCAGCAGCTTACCCGGGGAGACCCAGTACTTC.